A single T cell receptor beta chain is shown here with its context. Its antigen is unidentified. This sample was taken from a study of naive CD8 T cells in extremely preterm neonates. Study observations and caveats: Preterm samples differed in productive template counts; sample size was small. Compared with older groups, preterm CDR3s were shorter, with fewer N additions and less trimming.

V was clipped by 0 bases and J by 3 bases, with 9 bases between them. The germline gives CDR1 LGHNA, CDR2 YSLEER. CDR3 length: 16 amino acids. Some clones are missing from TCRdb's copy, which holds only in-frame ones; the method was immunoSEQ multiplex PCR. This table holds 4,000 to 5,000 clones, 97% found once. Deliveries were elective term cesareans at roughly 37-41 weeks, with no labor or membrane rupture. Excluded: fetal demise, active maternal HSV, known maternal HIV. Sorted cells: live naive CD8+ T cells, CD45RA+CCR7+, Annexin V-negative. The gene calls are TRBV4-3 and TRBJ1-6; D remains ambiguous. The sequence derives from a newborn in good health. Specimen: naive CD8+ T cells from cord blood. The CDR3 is CASSQDGEIYNSPLHF. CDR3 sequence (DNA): TGCGCCAGCAGCCAAGACGGAGAGATCTATAATTCACCCCTCCACTTT.